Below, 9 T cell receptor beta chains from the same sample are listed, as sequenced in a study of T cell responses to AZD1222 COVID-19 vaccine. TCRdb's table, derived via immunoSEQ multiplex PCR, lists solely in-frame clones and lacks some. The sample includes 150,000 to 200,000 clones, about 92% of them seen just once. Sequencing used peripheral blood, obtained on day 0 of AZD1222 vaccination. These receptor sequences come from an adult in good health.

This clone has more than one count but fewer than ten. The CDR3 loop reads CASSQERYSGNTIYF. The CDR3 region has the DNA TGTGCCAGCAGCCAAGAACGGTACTCTGGAAACACCATATATTTT. The chain recombines TRBV7-2 with TRBJ1-3; D not certain. The CDR3 runs to 15 residues. Germline-derived CDR1 and CDR2 are SGHTA and FQGNSA. Trimming left V 5 bases short and J 0 bases short, with 11 bases between.

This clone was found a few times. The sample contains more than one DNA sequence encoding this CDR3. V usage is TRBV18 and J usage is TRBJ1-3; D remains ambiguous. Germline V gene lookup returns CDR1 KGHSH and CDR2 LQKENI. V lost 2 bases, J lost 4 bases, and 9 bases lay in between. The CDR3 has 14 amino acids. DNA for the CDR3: TGTGCCAGCTCACCAGGGCAAGGGGGAAACACCATATATTTT. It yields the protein CASSPGQGGNTIYF.

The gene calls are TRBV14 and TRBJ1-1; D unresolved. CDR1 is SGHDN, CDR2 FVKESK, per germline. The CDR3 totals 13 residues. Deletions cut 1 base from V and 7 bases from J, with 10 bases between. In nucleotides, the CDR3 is TGTGCCAGCAGCCAAGTAGGCGGAGATGAAGCTTTCTTT. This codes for CASSQVGGDEAFF.

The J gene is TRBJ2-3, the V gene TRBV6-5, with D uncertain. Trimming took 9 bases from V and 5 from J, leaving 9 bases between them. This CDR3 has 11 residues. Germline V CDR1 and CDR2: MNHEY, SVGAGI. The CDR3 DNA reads TGTGCCAGTCGAACGTTAGATACGCAGTATTTT. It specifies CASRTLDTQYF.

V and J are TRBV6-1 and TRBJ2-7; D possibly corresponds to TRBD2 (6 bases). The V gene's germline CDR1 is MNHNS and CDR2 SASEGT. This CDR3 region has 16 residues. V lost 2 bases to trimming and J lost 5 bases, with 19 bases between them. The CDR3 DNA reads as TGTGCCAGCAGTGAACCTTCGGGGGAAGGTCGGGACGAGCAGTACTTC. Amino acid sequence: CASSEPSGEGRDEQYF.

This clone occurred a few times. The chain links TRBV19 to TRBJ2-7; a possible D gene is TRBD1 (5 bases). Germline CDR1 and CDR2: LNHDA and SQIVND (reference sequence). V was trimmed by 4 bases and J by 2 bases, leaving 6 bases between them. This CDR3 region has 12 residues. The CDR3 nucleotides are TGTGCCAGTAGTAAAGGGGCCTACGAGCAGTACTTC. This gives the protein CASSKGAYEQYF.

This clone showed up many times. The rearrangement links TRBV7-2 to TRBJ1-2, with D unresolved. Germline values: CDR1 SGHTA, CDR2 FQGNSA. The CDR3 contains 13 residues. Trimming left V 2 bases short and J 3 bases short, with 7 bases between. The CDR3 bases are TGTGCCAGCAGCTTATACCAGGACTATGGCTACACCTTC. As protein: CASSLYQDYGYTF.

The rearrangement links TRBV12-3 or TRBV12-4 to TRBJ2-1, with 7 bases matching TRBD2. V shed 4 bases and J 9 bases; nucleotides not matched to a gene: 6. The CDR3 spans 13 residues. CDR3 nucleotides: TGTGCCAGCAGTTACTCCGGGAGGTCTGAGCAGTTCTTC. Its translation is CASSYSGRSEQFF.

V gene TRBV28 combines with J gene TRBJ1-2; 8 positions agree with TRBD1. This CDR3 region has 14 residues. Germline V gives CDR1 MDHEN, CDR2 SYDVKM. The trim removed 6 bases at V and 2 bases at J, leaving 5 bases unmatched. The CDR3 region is CASRLTGGNYGYTF. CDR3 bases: TGTGCCAGCAGGCTCACAGGGGGGAACTATGGCTACACCTTC.